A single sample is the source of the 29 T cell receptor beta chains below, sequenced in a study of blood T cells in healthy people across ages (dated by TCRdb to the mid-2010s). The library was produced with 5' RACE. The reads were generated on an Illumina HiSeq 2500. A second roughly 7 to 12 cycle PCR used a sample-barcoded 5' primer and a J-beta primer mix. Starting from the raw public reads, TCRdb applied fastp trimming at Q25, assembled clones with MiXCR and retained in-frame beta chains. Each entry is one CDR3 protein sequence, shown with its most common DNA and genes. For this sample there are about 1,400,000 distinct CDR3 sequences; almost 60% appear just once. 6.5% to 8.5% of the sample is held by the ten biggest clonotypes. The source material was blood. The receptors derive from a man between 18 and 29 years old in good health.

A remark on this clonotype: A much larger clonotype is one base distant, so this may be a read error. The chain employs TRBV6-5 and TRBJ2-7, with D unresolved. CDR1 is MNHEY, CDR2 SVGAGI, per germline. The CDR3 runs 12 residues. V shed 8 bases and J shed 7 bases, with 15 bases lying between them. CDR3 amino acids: CASVSGLHEQYF. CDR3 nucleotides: TGTGCCAGCGTATCCGGGCTCCATGAGCAGTACTTC.

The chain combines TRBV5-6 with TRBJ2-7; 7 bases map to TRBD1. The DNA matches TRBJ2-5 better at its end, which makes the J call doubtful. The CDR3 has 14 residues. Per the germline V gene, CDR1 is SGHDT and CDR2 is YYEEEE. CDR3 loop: CASSSLTGEGTQYF. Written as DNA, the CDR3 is TGTGCCAGCAGCTCCTTAACAGGGGAAGGGACCCAGTACTTC.

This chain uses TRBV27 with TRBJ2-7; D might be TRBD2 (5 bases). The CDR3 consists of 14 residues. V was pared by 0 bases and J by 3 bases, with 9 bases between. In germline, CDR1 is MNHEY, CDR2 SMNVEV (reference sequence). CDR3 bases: TGTGCCAGCAGTTTATCGTGGGGAGACTACGAGCAGTACTTC. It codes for CASSLSWGDYEQYF.

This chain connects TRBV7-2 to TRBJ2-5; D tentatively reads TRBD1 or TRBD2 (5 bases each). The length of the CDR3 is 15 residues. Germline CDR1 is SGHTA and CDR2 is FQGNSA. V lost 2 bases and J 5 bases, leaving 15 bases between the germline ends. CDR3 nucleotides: TGTGCCAGCAGCTTAAGCGCGAGGGGCTTCGAGACCCAGTACTTC. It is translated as CASSLSARGFETQYF. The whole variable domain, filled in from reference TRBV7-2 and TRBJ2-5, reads GAGVSQSPSNKVTEKGKDVELRCDPISGHTALYWYRQSLGQGLEFLIYFQGNSAPDKSGLPSDRFSAERTGGSVSTLTIQRTQQEDSAVYLCASSLSARGFETQYFGPGTRLLVL.

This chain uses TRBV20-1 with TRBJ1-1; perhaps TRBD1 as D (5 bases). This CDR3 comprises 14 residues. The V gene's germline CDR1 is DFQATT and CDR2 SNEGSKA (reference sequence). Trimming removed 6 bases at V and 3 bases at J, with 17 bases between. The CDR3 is CSAPGLSRDTEAFF. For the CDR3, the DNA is TGCAGTGCCCCGGGACTTTCCAGGGACACTGAAGCTTTCTTT.

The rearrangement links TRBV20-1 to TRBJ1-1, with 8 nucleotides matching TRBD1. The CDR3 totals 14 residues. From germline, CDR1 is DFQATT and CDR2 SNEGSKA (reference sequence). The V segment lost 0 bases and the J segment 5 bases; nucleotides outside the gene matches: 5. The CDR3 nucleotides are TGCAGTGCTAGAGATCCACAGGGGGGGACTGAAGCTTTCTTT. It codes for CSARDPQGGTEAFF.

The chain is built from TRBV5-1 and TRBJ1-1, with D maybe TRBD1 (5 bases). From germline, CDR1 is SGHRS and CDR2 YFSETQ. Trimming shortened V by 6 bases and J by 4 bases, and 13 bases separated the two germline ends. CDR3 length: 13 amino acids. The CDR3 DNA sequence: TGCGCCAGCACGGGGGGAAGGGCCACTGAAGCTTTCTTT. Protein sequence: CASTGGRATEAFF.

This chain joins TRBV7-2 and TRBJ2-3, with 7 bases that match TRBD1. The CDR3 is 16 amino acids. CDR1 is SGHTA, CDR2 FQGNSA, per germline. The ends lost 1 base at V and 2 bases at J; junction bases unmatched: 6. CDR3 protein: CASSLVRTGPTDTQYF. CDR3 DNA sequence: TGTGCCAGCAGCTTAGTGAGGACAGGACCCACAGATACGCAGTATTTT.

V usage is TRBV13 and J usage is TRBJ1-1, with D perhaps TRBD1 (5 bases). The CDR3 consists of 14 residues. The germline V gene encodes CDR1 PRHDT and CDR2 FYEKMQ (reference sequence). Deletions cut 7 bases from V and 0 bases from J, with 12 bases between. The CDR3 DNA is TGTGCCAGCACCAAACAGGCCCTGAACACTGAAGCTTTCTTT. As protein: CASTKQALNTEAFF.

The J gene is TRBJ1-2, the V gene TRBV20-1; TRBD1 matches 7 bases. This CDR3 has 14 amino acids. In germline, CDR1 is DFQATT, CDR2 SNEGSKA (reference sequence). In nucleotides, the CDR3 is TGCCAACCGGGACAGCGCAGGGCTAGCTATGGCTACACCTTC. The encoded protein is CQPGQRRASYGYTF.

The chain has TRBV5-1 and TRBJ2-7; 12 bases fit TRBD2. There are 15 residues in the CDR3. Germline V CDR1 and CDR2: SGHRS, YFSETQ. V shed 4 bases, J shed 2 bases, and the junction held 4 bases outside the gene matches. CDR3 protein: CASSPSGRAAYEQYF. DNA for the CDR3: TGCGCCAGCAGCCCTAGCGGGAGGGCCGCCTACGAGCAGTACTTC.

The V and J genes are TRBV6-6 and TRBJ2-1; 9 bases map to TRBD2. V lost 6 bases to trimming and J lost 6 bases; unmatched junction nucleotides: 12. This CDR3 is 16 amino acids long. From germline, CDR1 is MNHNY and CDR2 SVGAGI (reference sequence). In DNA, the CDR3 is TGTGCCAGCAGACACCTAGCGGGACAGTACATCAATGAGCAGTTCTTC. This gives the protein CASRHLAGQYINEQFF.

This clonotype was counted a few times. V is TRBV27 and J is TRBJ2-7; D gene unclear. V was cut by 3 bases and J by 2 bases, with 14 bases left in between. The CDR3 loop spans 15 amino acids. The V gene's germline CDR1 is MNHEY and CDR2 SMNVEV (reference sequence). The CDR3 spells CASSLKVGNTYEQYF. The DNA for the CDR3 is TGTGCCAGCAGTTTGAAGGTTGGCAACACCTACGAGCAGTACTTC.

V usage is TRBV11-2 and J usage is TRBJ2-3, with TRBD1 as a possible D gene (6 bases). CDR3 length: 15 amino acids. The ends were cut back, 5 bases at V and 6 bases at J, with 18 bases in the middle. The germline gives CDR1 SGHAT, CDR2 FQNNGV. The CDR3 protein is CASSPGAGAMDTQYF. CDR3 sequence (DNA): TGTGCCAGCAGCCCAGGGGCTGGAGCCATGGATACGCAGTATTTT.

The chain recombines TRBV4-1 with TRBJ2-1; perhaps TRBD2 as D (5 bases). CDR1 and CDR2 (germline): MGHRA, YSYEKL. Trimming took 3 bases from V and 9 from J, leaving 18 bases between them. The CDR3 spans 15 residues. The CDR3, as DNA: TGCGCCAGCAGCCAGGGCCTTACTAGTTCTGCTGAGCAGTTCTTC. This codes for CASSQGLTSSAEQFF.

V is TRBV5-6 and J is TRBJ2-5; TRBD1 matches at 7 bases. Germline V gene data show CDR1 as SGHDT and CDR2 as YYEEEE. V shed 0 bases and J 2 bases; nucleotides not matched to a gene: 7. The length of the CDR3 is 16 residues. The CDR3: CASSLAGDRSQETQYF. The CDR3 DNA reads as TGTGCCAGCAGCTTGGCCGGGGACAGATCTCAAGAGACCCAGTACTTC.

The CDR3 sequence: CSARGYETQYF. CDR3 in DNA: TGCAGTGCCCGGGGTTATGAGACCCAGTACTTC. The genes are TRBV20-1 and TRBJ2-5; D is possibly TRBD2 (5 bases). Trimming left V 6 bases short and J 5 bases short, with 10 bases between. CDR1 is DFQATT and CDR2 is SNEGSKA in the germline V gene (reference sequence). This CDR3 is 11 amino acids long.

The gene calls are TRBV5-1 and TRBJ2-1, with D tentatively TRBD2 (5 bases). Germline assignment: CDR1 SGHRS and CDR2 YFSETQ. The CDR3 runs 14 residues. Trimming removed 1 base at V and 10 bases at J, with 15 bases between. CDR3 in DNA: TGCGCCAGCAGCTTGTTGGAGGTCGGTGGAGAGCAGTTCTTC. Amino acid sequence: CASSLLEVGGEQFF.

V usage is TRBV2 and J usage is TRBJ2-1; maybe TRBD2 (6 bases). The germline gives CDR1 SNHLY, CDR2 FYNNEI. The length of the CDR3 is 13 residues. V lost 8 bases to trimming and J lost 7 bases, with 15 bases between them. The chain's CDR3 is CASGLAPRNEQFF. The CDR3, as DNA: TGTGCCAGCGGGCTAGCGCCGAGGAATGAGCAGTTCTTC.

CDR3 sequence: CASSLYFYGSSPEQYEQYF. The CDR3 region has the DNA TGTGCCAGCAGCTTGTACTTTTACGGGAGTTCGCCCGAACAATACGAGCAGTACTTC. V usage is TRBV25-1 and J usage is TRBJ2-1; possibly TRBD2 for D (6 bases). The J call may be mistaken, given a closer DNA end match to TRBJ2-7. Per germline, CDR1 MGHDK and CDR2 SYGVNS. The CDR3 consists of 19 residues.

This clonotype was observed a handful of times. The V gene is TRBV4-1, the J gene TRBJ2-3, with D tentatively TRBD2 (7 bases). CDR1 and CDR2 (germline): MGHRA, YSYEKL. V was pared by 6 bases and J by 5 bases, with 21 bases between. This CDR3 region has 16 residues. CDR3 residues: CASRPQNGGQLDTQYF. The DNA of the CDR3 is TGCGCCAGCAGACCCCAGAACGGGGGGCAGCTAGATACGCAGTATTTT.

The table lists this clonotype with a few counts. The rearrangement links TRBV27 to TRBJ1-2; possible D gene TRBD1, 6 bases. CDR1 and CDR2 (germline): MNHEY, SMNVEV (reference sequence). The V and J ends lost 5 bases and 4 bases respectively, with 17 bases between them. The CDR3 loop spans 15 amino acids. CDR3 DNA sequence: TGTGCCAGCAGTAGGGCTCGACAGGACACCTATGGCTACACCTTC. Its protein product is CASSRARQDTYGYTF.

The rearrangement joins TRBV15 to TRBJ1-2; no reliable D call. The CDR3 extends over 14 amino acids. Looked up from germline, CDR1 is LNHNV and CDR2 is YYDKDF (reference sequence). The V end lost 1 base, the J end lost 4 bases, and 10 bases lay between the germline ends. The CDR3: CATSRAVRGYGYTF. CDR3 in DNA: TGTGCCACCAGCAGAGCCGTACGGGGCTATGGCTACACCTTC.

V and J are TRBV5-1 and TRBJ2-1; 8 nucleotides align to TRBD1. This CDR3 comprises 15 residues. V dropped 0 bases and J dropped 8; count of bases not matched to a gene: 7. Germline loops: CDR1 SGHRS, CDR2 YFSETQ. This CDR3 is CASSLVTGEGYEQFF. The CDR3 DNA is TGCGCCAGCAGCTTGGTGACAGGGGAAGGGTATGAGCAGTTCTTC. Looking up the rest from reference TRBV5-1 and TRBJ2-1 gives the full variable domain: KAGVTQTPRYLIKTRGQQVTLSCSPISGHRSVSWYQQTPGQGLQFLFEYFSETQRNKGNFPGRFSGRQFSNSRSEMNVSTLELGDSALYLCASSLVTGEGYEQFFGPGTRLTVL.

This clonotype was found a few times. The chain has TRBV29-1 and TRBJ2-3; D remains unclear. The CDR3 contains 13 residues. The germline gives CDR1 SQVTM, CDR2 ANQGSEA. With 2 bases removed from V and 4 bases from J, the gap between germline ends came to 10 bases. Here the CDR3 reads CSVELIMADTQYF. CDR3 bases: TGCAGCGTTGAATTAATTATGGCAGATACGCAGTATTTT.

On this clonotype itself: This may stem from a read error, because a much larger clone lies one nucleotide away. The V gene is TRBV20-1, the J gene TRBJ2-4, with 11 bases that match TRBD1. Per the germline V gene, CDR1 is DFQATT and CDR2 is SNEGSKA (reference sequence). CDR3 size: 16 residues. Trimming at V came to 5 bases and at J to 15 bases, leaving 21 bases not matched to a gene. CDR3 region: CSAPQWDRGLFETLYF. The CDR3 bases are TGCAGTGCTCCCCAGTGGGACAGGGGGTTATTTGAGACCCTGTACTTC.

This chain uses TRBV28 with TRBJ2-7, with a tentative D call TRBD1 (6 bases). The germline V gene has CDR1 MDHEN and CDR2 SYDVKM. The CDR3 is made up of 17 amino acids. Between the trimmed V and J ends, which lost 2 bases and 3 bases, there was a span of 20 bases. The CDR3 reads CASSLAPGQKTGYEQYF. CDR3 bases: TGTGCCAGCAGTTTAGCCCCCGGACAGAAAACGGGCTACGAGCAGTACTTC.

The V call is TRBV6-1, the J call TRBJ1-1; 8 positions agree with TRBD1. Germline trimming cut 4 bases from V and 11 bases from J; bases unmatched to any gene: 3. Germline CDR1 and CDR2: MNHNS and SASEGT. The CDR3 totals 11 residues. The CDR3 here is CASSGTGRAFF. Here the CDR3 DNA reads TGTGCCAGCAGTGGGACAGGGAGGGCTTTCTTT.

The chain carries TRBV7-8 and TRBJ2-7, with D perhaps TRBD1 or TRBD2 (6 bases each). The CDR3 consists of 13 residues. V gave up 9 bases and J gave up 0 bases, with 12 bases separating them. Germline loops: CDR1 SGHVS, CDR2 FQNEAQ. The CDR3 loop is CASGGPLSYEQYF. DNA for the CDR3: TGTGCCAGTGGGGGGCCCCTCTCCTACGAGCAGTACTTC.